This is a list of T cell receptor beta chains from one sample in a study of T cell responses to AZD1222 COVID-19 vaccine. This table comes from immunoSEQ multiplex PCR, and its TCRdb copy is limited to in-frame clones, with some not included. The sample lists about 83,000 clones; 80% to 95% were seen once. The starting material was peripheral blood, obtained 28 days after the second AZD1222 dose. The receptors were sampled from an adult who received the AZD1222 COVID-19 vaccine. Both conserved end residues are part of each CDR3. D genes are given only for firm matches.

TRBV27	NA	TRBJ1-2	CASSLPDSYTF
TRBV3-1/TRBV3-2	NA	TRBJ2-2	CASSQARSGELFF
TRBV9	NA	TRBJ2-7	CASSVGPSYEQYF
TRBV11-3	TRBD2	TRBJ2-1	CASSTTSSRYNEQFF
TRBV7-9	NA	TRBJ2-7	CASSLNPASYEQYF
TRBV27	NA	TRBJ1-2	CASSFGPRGGYTF
TRBV4-2	NA	TRBJ2-5	CASSQGGGLPNQETQYF
TRBV11-3	NA	TRBJ2-3	CASSLGADTQYF
TRBV19	NA	TRBJ2-7	CASRDSGQPEQYF
TRBV6-4	NA	TRBJ2-3	CASSPEGVGTDTQYF
TRBV12-3/TRBV12-4	NA	TRBJ1-5	CASSFTGAQPQHF
TRBV28	TRBD1	TRBJ1-3	CASSISGGSGNTIYF
TRBV28	NA	TRBJ1-3	CASSPQRGYSGNTIYF
TRBV28	NA	TRBJ1-2	CASSYVGINYGYTF
TRBV7-9	NA	TRBJ2-3	CASGIDKSTDTQYF
TRBV3-1/TRBV3-2	NA	TRBJ1-5	CASSQGGIQPQHF
TRBV6-5	NA	TRBJ1-3	CASTRDYGNTIYF
TRBV6-5	NA	TRBJ1-3	CASSFTSSGNTIYF
TRBV29-1	TRBD2	TRBJ2-2	CSVTTSASTGELFF
TRBV30	NA	TRBJ1-5	CAWSVQEGQPQHF
TRBV7-2	NA	TRBJ2-3	CASSLDWREDTQYF
TRBV6-4	NA	TRBJ2-7	CASSPGTSSEQYF
TRBV6-5	TRBD1	TRBJ1-4	CASSLGTGNEKLFF
TRBV5-1	NA	TRBJ1-1	CASSLKGEMNTEAFF
TRBV5-1	NA	TRBJ1-1	CASSLGDELLTEAFF
TRBV6-5	TRBD1	TRBJ2-7	CASSYFRQGPSGEQYF
TRBV7-3	NA	TRBJ2-2	CASRNPNTGELFF
TRBV5-1	TRBD2	TRBJ2-1	CASAGEGLLNEQFF
TRBV7-2	TRBD1	TRBJ1-1	CASSSWTGENTEAFF
TRBV18	NA	TRBJ1-2	CASAEAIDYGYTF
TRBV28	NA	TRBJ1-5	CASKQTNQPQHF
TRBV2	NA	TRBJ2-1	CASSEGAETGINNEQFF
TRBV15	TRBD1	TRBJ2-2	CATSRGGTGPELFF
TRBV27	NA	TRBJ1-3	CASSLTGASGNTIYF
TRBV7-9	TRBD1	TRBJ1-6	CASSFGGQGNSPLHF